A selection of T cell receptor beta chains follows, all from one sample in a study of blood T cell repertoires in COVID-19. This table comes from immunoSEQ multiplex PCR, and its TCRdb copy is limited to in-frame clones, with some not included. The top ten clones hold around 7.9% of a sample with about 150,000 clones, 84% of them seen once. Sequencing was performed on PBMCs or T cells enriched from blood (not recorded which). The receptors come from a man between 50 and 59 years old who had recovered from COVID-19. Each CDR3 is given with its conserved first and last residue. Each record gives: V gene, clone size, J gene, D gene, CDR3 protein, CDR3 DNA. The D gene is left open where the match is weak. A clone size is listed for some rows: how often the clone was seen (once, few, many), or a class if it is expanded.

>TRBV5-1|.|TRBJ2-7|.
CASSPDSPYEQYF
TGCGCCAGCAGCCCGGACAGCCCCTACGAGCAGTACTTC
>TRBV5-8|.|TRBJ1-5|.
CASSSPGYGNQPQHF
TGTGCCAGCAGTTCCCCGGGTTACGGCAATCAGCCCCAGCATTTT
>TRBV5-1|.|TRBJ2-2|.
CASSADSNTGELFF
TGCGCCAGCAGCGCAGACTCAAACACCGGGGAGCTGTTTTTT
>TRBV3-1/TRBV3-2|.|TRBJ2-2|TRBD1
CASSRTGGGTGELFF
TGTGCCAGCAGCCGGACAGGGGGTGGGACCGGGGAGCTGTTTTTT
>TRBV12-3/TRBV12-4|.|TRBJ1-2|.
CASSPDSNYGYTF
TGTGCCAGCAGCCCCGACAGTAACTATGGCTACACCTTC
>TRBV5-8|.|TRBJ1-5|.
CASSFEEQALPQPQHF
TGTGCCAGCAGCTTCGAGGAACAGGCTCTACCTCAGCCCCAGCATTTT
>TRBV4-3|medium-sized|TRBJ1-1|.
CASSQKAVGTEAFF
TGCGCCAGCAGCCAAAAGGCGGTCGGAACTGAAGCTTTCTTT
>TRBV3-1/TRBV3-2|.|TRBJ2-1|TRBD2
CASSQAVLAGGQWFF
TGTGCCAGCAGCCAAGCGGTTTTAGCGGGGGGGCAATGGTTCTTC
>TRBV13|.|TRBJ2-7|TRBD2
CASSFHSGAYEQYF
TGTGCCAGCAGTTTTCATAGCGGGGCCTACGAGCAGTACTTC
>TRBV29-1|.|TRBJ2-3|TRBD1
CSGGQSTDTQYF
TGCAGCGGGGGACAGAGCACAGATACGCAGTATTTT
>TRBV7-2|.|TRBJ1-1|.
CASSPKRVGAFF
TGTGCCAGCAGCCCCAAGAGGGTAGGCGCTTTCTTT
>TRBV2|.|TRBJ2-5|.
CASRATQGFRETQYF
TGTGCCAGCAGGGCTACACAGGGATTCCGGGAGACCCAGTACTTC
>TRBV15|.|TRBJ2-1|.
CATSTETPRQFF
TGTGCCACCAGCACCGAGACTCCCCGGCAGTTCTTC
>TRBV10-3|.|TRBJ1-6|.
CAISGDSYNSPLHF
TGTGCCATCTCGGGGGACTCCTATAATTCACCCCTCCACTTT
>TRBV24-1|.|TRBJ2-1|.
CATKGNGGNEQFF
TGTGCCACCAAGGGGAACGGGGGTAATGAGCAGTTCTTC
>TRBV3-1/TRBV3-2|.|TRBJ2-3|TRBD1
CASSQDTRRTGAFTDTQYF
TGTGCCAGCAGCCAAGATACGAGGCGGACAGGGGCCTTCACAGATACGCAGTATTTT
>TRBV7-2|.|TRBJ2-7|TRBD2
CASSASSGGAYEQYF
TGTGCCAGCAGCGCTTCTAGCGGGGGGGCCTACGAGCAGTACTTC
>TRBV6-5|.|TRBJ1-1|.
CASSLRGYTEAFF
TGTGCCAGCAGTCTCAGGGGCTACACTGAAGCTTTCTTT
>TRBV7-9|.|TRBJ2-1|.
CASSLALGRVSYNEQFF
TGTGCCAGCAGCTTAGCGCTTGGCAGGGTGAGCTACAATGAGCAGTTCTTC
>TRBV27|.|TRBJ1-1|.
CASSLGEVGTEAFF
TGTGCCAGCAGTTTAGGGGAGGTCGGCACTGAAGCTTTCTTT
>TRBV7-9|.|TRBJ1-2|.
CASSFGQSNYGYTF
TGTGCCAGCAGCTTTGGACAGTCTAACTATGGCTACACCTTC
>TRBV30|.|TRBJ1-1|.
CAWRQDRNEAFF
TGTGCCTGGAGACAGGACCGGAATGAAGCTTTCTTT
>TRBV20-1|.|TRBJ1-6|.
CSASQAPNSPLHF
TGCAGTGCTAGTCAGGCCCCAAATTCACCCCTCCACTTT
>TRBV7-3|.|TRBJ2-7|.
CASSKSGSRPYEQYF
TGTGCCAGCAGTAAATCCGGGTCCAGACCCTACGAGCAGTACTTC
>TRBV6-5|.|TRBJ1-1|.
CASSRTDKNTEAFF
TGTGCCAGCAGCCGGACAGACAAGAACACTGAAGCTTTCTTT
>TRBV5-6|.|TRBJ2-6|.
CASSLDSGSGANVLTF
TGTGCCAGCAGCTTGGATTCAGGGTCTGGGGCCAACGTCCTGACTTTC
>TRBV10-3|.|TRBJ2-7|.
CAIGRREPPYEQYF
TGTGCCATCGGAAGAAGGGAGCCTCCCTACGAGCAGTACTTC
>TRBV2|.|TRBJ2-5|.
CASSPTGTPQETQYF
TGTGCCAGCAGCCCCACAGGGACCCCTCAAGAGACCCAGTACTTC
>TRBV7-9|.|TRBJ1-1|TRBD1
CASSDKGGTGGDTEAFF
TGTGCCAGCAGCGATAAAGGTGGGACAGGGGGTGACACTGAAGCTTTCTTT
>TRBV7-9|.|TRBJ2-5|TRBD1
CASSPGQGAVETQYF
TGTGCCAGCAGCCCGGGGCAGGGGGCGGTGGAGACCCAGTACTTC
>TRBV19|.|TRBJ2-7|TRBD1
CASSARQGSPYEQYF
TGTGCCAGTAGTGCCCGACAGGGGTCCCCTTACGAGCAGTACTTC
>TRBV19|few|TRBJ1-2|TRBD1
CASRETGVNYGYTF
TGTGCCAGTAGGGAGACAGGGGTTAACTATGGCTACACCTTC
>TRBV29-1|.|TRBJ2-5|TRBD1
CSVAWTGKVGTQYF
TGCAGCGTTGCTTGGACAGGGAAAGTGGGGACCCAGTACTTC
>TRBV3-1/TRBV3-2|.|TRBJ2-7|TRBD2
CASSRRFTSGAGEQYF
TGTGCCAGCAGCCGACGATTTACTAGCGGGGCGGGAGAGCAGTACTTC
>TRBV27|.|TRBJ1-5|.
CASSSGTQPQHF
TGTGCCAGCAGTTCAGGTACTCAGCCCCAGCATTTT
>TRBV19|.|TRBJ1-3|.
CAGSSSSGNTIYF
TGTGCCGGGAGCTCCAGCTCTGGAAACACCATATATTTT
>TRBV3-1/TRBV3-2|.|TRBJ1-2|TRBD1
CASSQGRQGAGYTF
TGTGCCAGCAGCCAGGGTCGACAGGGTGCGGGCTACACCTTC
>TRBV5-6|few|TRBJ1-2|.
CASSLVAGYGYTF
TGTGCCAGCAGCTTGGTGGCGGGTTATGGCTACACCTTC
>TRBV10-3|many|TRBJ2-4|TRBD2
CAISDSSGGAIQYF
TGTGCCATCAGTGATTCCAGCGGGGGGGCTATTCAGTACTTC
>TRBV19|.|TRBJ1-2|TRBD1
CASSDRGHYGYTF
TGTGCCAGTAGTGACAGGGGACACTATGGCTACACCTTC
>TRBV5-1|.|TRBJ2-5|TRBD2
CASSLWVAGSFQETQYF
TGCGCCAGCAGCTTGTGGGTAGCGGGGAGCTTCCAAGAGACCCAGTACTTC
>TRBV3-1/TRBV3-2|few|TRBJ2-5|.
CASSQDQSATETQYF
TGTGCCAGCAGCCAAGATCAGAGCGCCACGGAGACCCAGTACTTC
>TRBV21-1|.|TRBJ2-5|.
CASSKVILAGGPMETQYF
TGTGCCAGCAGCAAAGTCATCCTAGCGGGGGGGCCTATGGAGACCCAGTACTTC
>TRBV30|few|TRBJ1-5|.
CAWSLQGGNQPQHF
TGTGCCTGGAGTCTACAGGGTGGAAATCAGCCCCAGCATTTT
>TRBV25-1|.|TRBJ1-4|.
CASSEYGGNGEKLFF
TGTGCCAGCAGTGAATATGGGGGCAACGGGGAAAAACTGTTTTTT
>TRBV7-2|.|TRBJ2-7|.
CASSLGGNRVRNEQYF
TGTGCCAGCAGCTTAGGAGGAAACAGGGTCAGGAACGAGCAGTACTTC
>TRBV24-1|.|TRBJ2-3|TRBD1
CATSNRGDTDTQYF
TGTGCCACCTCGAACAGGGGCGACACAGATACGCAGTATTTT
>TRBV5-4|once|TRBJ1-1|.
CASSLAPGMNTEAFF
TGTGCCAGCAGCTTGGCTCCAGGGATGAACACTGAAGCTTTCTTT